Following are 11 T cell receptor beta chains from one sample sequenced in a study of sequential checkpoint blockade in melanoma. This sample's treatment: randomized to nivolumab then ipilimumab (arm A) or the reverse (arm B). The protocol was immunoSEQ multiplex PCR, while the TCRdb copy is restricted to in-frame clones and leaves out a portion. This table holds more than 15,000 clones, about 67% found once. Sequencing was performed on CD8+ T cells sorted from blood (inferred from file names), taken from a patient given nivolumab and ipilimumab in sequence. Receptors originate from a human donor with melanoma.

Comment on this clone: Additional DNA sequences in this sample encode the identical CDR3. This CDR3 reads CASSLGRGTSLYGYTF. The CDR3 DNA follows: TGTGCCAGCAGCTTGGGAAGGGGGACATCCCTATATGGCTACACCTTC. The V and J genes are TRBV5-4 and TRBJ1-2; D possibly corresponds to TRBD1 (6 bases). Trimming cost V 0 bases and J 5 bases, with 17 bases left between them. Germline loops: CDR1 SGHNT, CDR2 YYREEE (reference sequence). The CDR3 is 16 amino acids. Together with reference TRBV5-4 and TRBJ1-2, the CDR3 gives the full variable domain: ETGVTQSPTHLIKTRGQQVTLRCSSQSGHNTVSWYQQALGQGPQFIFQYYREEENGRGNFPPRFSGLQFPNYSSELNVNALELDDSALYLCASSLGRGTSLYGYTFGSGTRLTVV.

The CDR3 protein is CASSLRDREFEKLFF. The CDR3 nucleotides are TGCGCCAGCAGCCTCCGGGACAGGGAGTTTGAAAAACTGTTTTTT. This chain joins TRBV4-1 and TRBJ1-4; 9 bases line up with TRBD1. The CDR3 extends over 15 amino acids. V trimming: 4 bases; J trimming: 7 bases; junction bases outside the gene matches: 7. CDR1 and CDR2 from the germline V gene are MGHRA and YSYEKL.

This rearrangement joins TRBV27 to TRBJ2-2; 12 bases map to TRBD1. Losses at the gene ends were 0 bases for V and 9 bases for J; bases not matched to a gene: 5. CDR3 length: 16 amino acids. Germline V gives CDR1 MNHEY, CDR2 SMNVEV (reference sequence). The DNA for the CDR3 is TGTGCCAGCAGTTTATCCGGGACAGGGGGCCGACGGGAGCTGTTTTTT. Protein: CASSLSGTGGRRELFF.

This clone has a single count. V and J are TRBV5-6 and TRBJ2-3, with a weak D call TRBD2 (7 bases). This CDR3 is 13 amino acids long. Germline V CDR1 and CDR2: SGHDT, YYEEEE. V gave up 4 bases and J gave up 5 bases, with 11 bases separating them. This chain's CDR3 is CASSPGGLDTQYF. CDR3 DNA sequence: TGTGCCAGCAGCCCCGGGGGGCTAGATACGCAGTATTTT.

The chain combines TRBV9 with TRBJ1-1; no firm D call. There are 14 residues in the CDR3. The germline gives CDR1 SGDLS, CDR2 YYNGEE. The germline V and J ends were trimmed by 0 bases and 1 base, with 7 bases remaining between them. CDR3 protein: CASSVDVGNTEAFF. CDR3 coding DNA: TGTGCCAGCAGCGTAGACGTCGGGAACACTGAAGCTTTCTTT.

The V gene is TRBV27, the J gene TRBJ2-2, with 8 bases fitting TRBD2. Germline CDR1 is MNHEY and CDR2 is SMNVEV (reference sequence). The CDR3 consists of 14 residues. J was trimmed by 4 bases and V by 6 bases; bases with no gene match: 4. The CDR3 reads CASRVLAGTGELFF. In DNA form, the CDR3 reads TGTGCCAGCAGGGTCCTAGCGGGCACCGGGGAGCTGTTTTTT.

The J gene is TRBJ2-7, the V gene TRBV7-9, with D maybe TRBD2 (5 bases). The CDR3 has 14 residues. Germline V gene lookup returns CDR1 SEHNR and CDR2 FQNEAQ (reference sequence). V dropped 1 base and J dropped 6 bases, with 13 bases sitting between them. The CDR3 DNA follows: TGTGCCAGCAGCTTAGTACCCGGGGTCCGCGAGCAGTACTTC. Its translation is CASSLVPGVREQYF.

The genes are TRBV13 and TRBJ2-5; TRBD1 might be the D (6 bases). The V gene's germline CDR1 is PRHDT and CDR2 FYEKMQ (reference sequence). The CDR3 length is 17 residues. Trimming left V 1 base short and J 1 base short, with 16 bases between. The DNA for the CDR3 is TGTGCCAGCAGCTTAGCCCAGGGGATTATAACCCAAGAGACCCAGTACTTC. Translation: CASSLAQGIITQETQYF.

The rearrangement uses TRBV9 and TRBJ2-1, with D possibly TRBD1 on 6 matching bases. CDR3 length: 14 residues. V lost 0 bases, J lost 8 bases, and 12 bases lay in between. Per germline, CDR1 SGDLS and CDR2 YYNGEE. CDR3 DNA sequence: TGTGCCAGCAGCGTAGTGGGGGCGTTGGATGAGCAGTTCTTC. Protein sequence: CASSVVGALDEQFF.

This clone occurred once. The chain uses TRBV5-4 and TRBJ2-7, with 8 bases fitting TRBD1. CDR3 size: 14 residues. Germline V gene data show CDR1 as SGHNT and CDR2 as YYREEE (reference sequence). CDR3 protein: CASSLQGGSYEQCV. The CDR3 region has the DNA TGTGCCAGCAGCCTACAGGGGGGATCCTACGAGCAGTGCGTC.

The gene calls are TRBV6-5 and TRBJ2-4; the match to TRBD1 covers 9 bases. This CDR3 has 16 residues. The trim removed 2 bases at V and 4 bases at J, leaving 6 bases unmatched. Per the germline V gene, CDR1 is MNHEY and CDR2 is SVGAGI. The CDR3, as DNA: TGTGCCAGCAGTTACCGGGGCGGGACAGGGAAAAACATTCAGTACTTC. It encodes CASSYRGGTGKNIQYF.